A selection of T cell receptor beta chains follows, all from one sample in a study of spatial heterogeneity in lung cancer. TCRdb recomputed calls from the 5' RACE reads with MiXCR, one row per CDR3 protein. The data show tens of thousands of distinct CDR3 sequences, with roughly 5.5% seen just once and roughly a fifth held by the top ten. Source: PBMCs, taken at follow-up. The source of these receptors is a male donor with early-stage non-small cell lung cancer. CDR3s leave out the opening cysteine and the closing phenylalanine or tryptophan. The order of the fields is V gene, J gene, CDR3 protein.

>TRBV12-3/TRBV12-4|TRBJ2-2
ASSSTRTGELF
>TRBV6-5|TRBJ1-5
ASSYGSGRSQPQH
>TRBV6-2/TRBV6-3|TRBJ2-2
ASSYGYYNTGELF
>TRBV29-1|TRBJ1-1
SVKGRGMNTEAF
>TRBV27|TRBJ2-1
ASSLSTSGEQF
>TRBV29-1|TRBJ1-1
SVKGVGRSYEAF
>TRBV15|TRBJ2-3
ATSHTGKTDTQY
>TRBV10-1|TRBJ2-3
ASSDTQGLRPSGASTDTQY
>TRBV28|TRBJ1-1
ASSHPGQGRTEAF
>TRBV29-1|TRBJ1-4
SGGWNEKLF
>TRBV15|TRBJ1-2
ATSSPGQGVYGYT
>TRBV29-1|TRBJ2-5
SVAGEVGVETQY
>TRBV7-2|TRBJ1-2
ASSLAGGERGYT
>TRBV7-2|TRBJ2-5
AGSLAPGQETQY
>TRBV12-3/TRBV12-4|TRBJ1-4
ASSLGDSGREKLF
>TRBV29-1|TRBJ2-5
SVDRASQETQY
>TRBV9|TRBJ2-1
ASSVLRGDSSYNEQF
>TRBV20-1|TRBJ2-7
SARDPGSGEQY
>TRBV6-5|TRBJ1-1
ASSDSQGLNTEAF
>TRBV20-1|TRBJ2-3
SARVLGLADSLDTQY
>TRBV20-1|TRBJ2-1
SAVSGGAADEQF
>TRBV27|TRBJ2-5
ASGTSGGGETQY
>TRBV12-3/TRBV12-4|TRBJ1-4
ASSDLTGTGEKLF
>TRBV5-4|TRBJ2-7
ASAPGSAHEQY
>TRBV27|TRBJ1-1
ASSFRRDTEAF
>TRBV3-1|TRBJ2-5
ASSQDTAQETQY
>TRBV20-1|TRBJ2-3
SARDVAGDGTDTQY
>TRBV6-5|TRBJ1-2
ASSSTGGGYT
>TRBV2|TRBJ2-1
ASRLAGGPNEQF
>TRBV12-3/TRBV12-4|TRBJ1-5
ASSLDRGGQPQH
>TRBV20-1|TRBJ2-3
SARAQGDRGQADTQY
>TRBV12-3/TRBV12-4|TRBJ1-5
ASSLGSASNQPQH
>TRBV7-9|TRBJ2-1
ASSLGDLKDSPY
>TRBV7-2|TRBJ2-1
ASRGTDHYNEQF
>TRBV29-1|TRBJ1-1
SVRGHTEAF
>TRBV5-1|TRBJ2-7
ASSSPTGNEQY
>TRBV7-2|TRBJ1-1
ASRPLGTEAF
>TRBV12-5|TRBJ2-2
ASGGQIRDTGELF
>TRBV29-1|TRBJ2-2
SASRGGTNTGELF
>TRBV10-3|TRBJ2-3
AIGTGSTDTQY
>TRBV20-1|TRBJ2-1
SARSGLAIEQF
>TRBV7-8|TRBJ2-1
ASSLYWAEQF
>TRBV24-1|TRBJ2-2
ATSERTGELF
>TRBV5-1|TRBJ2-7
ASSLGVRTGTNEQY
>TRBV21-1|TRBJ1-1
ASSSGQFEAF
>TRBV7-9|TRBJ2-3
ASSHTSSDTQY
>TRBV29-1|TRBJ2-3
SVDGTGGTDTQY
>TRBV24-1|TRBJ2-3
ATSAHRDSSTDTQY